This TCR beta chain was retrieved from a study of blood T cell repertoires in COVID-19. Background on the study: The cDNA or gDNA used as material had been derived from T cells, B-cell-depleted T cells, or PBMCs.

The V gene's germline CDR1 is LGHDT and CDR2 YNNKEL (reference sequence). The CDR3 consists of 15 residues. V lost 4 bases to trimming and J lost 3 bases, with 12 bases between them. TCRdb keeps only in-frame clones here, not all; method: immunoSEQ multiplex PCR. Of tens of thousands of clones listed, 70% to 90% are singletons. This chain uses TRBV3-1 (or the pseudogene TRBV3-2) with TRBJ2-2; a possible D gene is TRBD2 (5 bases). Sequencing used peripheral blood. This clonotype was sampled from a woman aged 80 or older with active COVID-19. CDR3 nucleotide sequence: TGTGCCAGCAGCCCTACCGGAGGAGACACCGGGGAGCTGTTTTTT. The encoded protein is CASSPTGGDTGELFF.